A single sample gave rise to the 15 T cell receptor beta chains below, sequenced in a study of cytomegalovirus exposure and HLA in healthy donors. A multiplex PCR was run with 60 Vbeta primers and 13 Jbeta primers. Repertoires were generated with immunoSEQ multiplex PCR, while TCRdb's copy carries only in-frame clones and drops some. The table records roughly 100,000 clones, roughly 12% of them present only once. The specimen sequenced was PBMCs. The origin of the receptors is a middle-aged man in good health and CMV-seropositive.

The chain carries TRBV7-8 and TRBJ2-7, with 8 bases lining up with TRBD2. This CDR3 is 13 amino acids long. Germline assignment: CDR1 SGHVS and CDR2 FQNEAQ. V lost 6 bases and J lost 9; bases outside the gene matches: 10. CDR3 amino acids: CASSPSGSPWQYF. In DNA, the CDR3 is TGTGCCAGCAGTCCCAGCGGGAGTCCCTGGCAGTACTTC.

The chain's CDR3 is CASRGTGVHGYTF. In DNA, the CDR3 is TGTGCCAGCAGGGGGACAGGGGTTCACGGCTACACCTTC. This rearrangement joins TRBV28 to TRBJ1-2; TRBD1 aligns across 10 bases. V lost 6 bases and J lost 8; bases outside the gene matches: 6. Germline CDR1 and CDR2: MDHEN and SYDVKM. The CDR3 runs 13 residues.

This clone has just a few counts. This chain links TRBV25-1 with TRBJ2-6, with unresolved D. V lost 6 bases and J 0 bases, leaving 6 bases between the germline ends. This CDR3 is built from 14 residues. Germline V gene sequence: CDR1 MGHDK, CDR2 SYGVNS. The CDR3 DNA is TGTGCCAGCAGCTCTAACTCTGGGGCCAACGTCCTGACTTTC. This gives the protein CASSSNSGANVLTF.

This clone was detected a few times. The chain combines TRBV11-3 with TRBJ2-4; TRBD1 matches 9 bases. This CDR3 is 13 amino acids long. Germline V gene data show CDR1 as SGHNT and CDR2 as YENEEA. Unmatched junction bases numbered 6, after V lost 3 bases and J lost 12 bases. CDR3 nucleotides: TGTGCCAGCAGCTTCGGGACAGGGAAGAATCAGTACTTC. Translation: CASSFGTGKNQYF.

This clone appeared a few times. The rearrangement links TRBV30 to TRBJ2-1; D possibly corresponds to TRBD2 (5 bases). Germline V gene lookup returns CDR1 GTSNPN and CDR2 SVGIG (reference sequence). V lost 3 bases and J 3 bases, leaving 6 bases between the germline ends. The CDR3 is 12 residues long. The CDR3 protein is CAWRRGYNEQFF. CDR3 sequence (DNA): TGTGCCTGGAGACGGGGCTACAATGAGCAGTTCTTC. Variable domain in full (rest from reference TRBV30 and TRBJ2-1): SQTIHQWPATLVQPVGSPLSLECTVEGTSNPNLYWYRQAAGRGLQLLFYSVGIGQISSEVPQNLSASRPQDRQFILSSKKLLLSDSGFYLCAWRRGYNEQFFGPGTRLTVL.

This chain links TRBV5-1 with TRBJ2-1; 8 nucleotides agree with TRBD2. Germline loops: CDR1 SGHRS, CDR2 YFSETQ. The CDR3 sequence is 18 residues long. Losses at the gene ends were 2 bases for V and 6 bases for J; bases not matched to a gene: 16. DNA for the CDR3: TGCGCCAGCAGCTTTCCCCGGCTACTAGCGGAGCGGGGCAATGAGCAGTTCTTC. This gives the protein CASSFPRLLAERGNEQFF.

The chain has TRBV11-1 and TRBJ2-1; TRBD2 is a possible D gene (6 bases). CDR3 length: 15 residues. V was pared by 2 bases and J by 7 bases, with 15 bases between. CDR1 is SGHAT, CDR2 FQDESV, per germline (reference sequence). In nucleotides, the CDR3 is TGTGCCAGCAGCTTACTCGGTCTAGCGAGGAATGAGCAGTTCTTC. Its protein is CASSLLGLARNEQFF. Filled out from reference TRBV11-1 and TRBJ2-1, the complete variable domain reads EAEVAQSPRYKITEKSQAVAFWCDPISGHATLYWYRQILGQGPELLVQFQDESVVDDSQLPKDRFSAERLKGVDSTLKIQPAELGDSAMYLCASSLLGLARNEQFFGPGTRLTVL.

The CDR3 nucleotides are TGTGCCTGGAGTGTACTGAGTCGGGGAACTGAAGCTTTCTTT. This gives the protein CAWSVLSRGTEAFF. The chain carries TRBV30 and TRBJ1-1; D is unresolved. V was pared by 0 bases and J by 5 bases, with 13 bases between. From germline, CDR1 is GTSNPN and CDR2 SVGIG (reference sequence). CDR3 length: 14 amino acids.

The V gene is TRBV7-9, the J gene TRBJ1-2; weak D call: TRBD1 (5 bases). Germline lookup yields CDR1 SEHNR and CDR2 FQNEAQ (reference sequence). Trimming removed 5 bases at V and 4 bases at J, with 14 bases between. The CDR3 runs to 14 residues. The chain's CDR3 is CASSPGGTFYGYTF. As DNA, the CDR3 is TGTGCCAGCAGCCCCGGGGGTACCTTCTATGGCTACACCTTC.

This sequence joins TRBV2 and TRBJ1-5; D not certain. This CDR3 has 13 amino acids. Trimming cost V 7 bases and J 5 bases, with 12 bases left between them. Germline loops: CDR1 SNHLY, CDR2 FYNNEI. The CDR3 is CASTGGIYQPQHF. CDR3 sequence (DNA): TGTGCCAGCACGGGAGGGATCTATCAGCCCCAGCATTTT.

This clone was observed a handful of times. The genes are TRBV6-1 and TRBJ2-7; D possibly corresponds to TRBD2 (6 bases). Germline CDR1 MNHNS, CDR2 SASEGT. The CDR3 covers 15 residues. The V and J ends lost 8 bases and 0 bases respectively, with 17 bases between them. DNA for the CDR3: TGTGCCAGCCTCAGGAGGACTATGAGCTCCTACGAGCAGTACTTC. Its translation: CASLRRTMSSYEQYF.

This clone was seen a few times. The chain uses TRBV9 and TRBJ1-2; 7 bases match TRBD1. This CDR3 is 14 amino acids long. In germline, CDR1 is SGDLS, CDR2 YYNGEE. V lost 4 bases to trimming and J lost 8 bases; unmatched junction nucleotides: 11. The CDR3 nucleotides read TGTGCCAGCAGCTTCAGCCCGACAGGGAGAGGCTACACCTTC. As protein: CASSFSPTGRGYTF.

In its sample, this clone was seen a few times. The chain combines TRBV7-7 with TRBJ2-3; tentative D call: TRBD2 (6 bases). Per germline, CDR1 SSHAT and CDR2 FNYEAQ (reference sequence). V was cut by 5 bases and J by 0 bases, with 12 bases left in between. CDR3 length: 15 residues. The CDR3 coding sequence is TGTGCCAGCAGCCCTCTGGGGGGAAGCACAGATACGCAGTATTTT. It translates to CASSPLGGSTDTQYF. The whole variable domain, remainder taken from reference TRBV7-7 and TRBJ2-3, is GAGVSQSPRYKVTKRGQDVTLRCDPISSHATLYWYQQALGQGPEFLTYFNYEAQPDKSGLPSDRFSAERPEGSISTLTIQRTEQRDSAMYRCASSPLGGSTDTQYFGPGTRLTVL.

This chain uses TRBV18 with TRBJ1-5; D perhaps matches TRBD1 (5 bases). The CDR3 is 16 residues long. The V end lost 4 bases, the J end lost 2 bases, and 15 bases lay between the germline ends. The V gene's germline CDR1 is KGHSH and CDR2 LQKENI. The CDR3, as DNA: TGTGCCAGCTCACAGAATCAGGGATTCGGCAATCAGCCCCAGCATTTT. Translating gives CASSQNQGFGNQPQHF.

The CDR3 sequence is CSVEETRRSYEQYF. The CDR3 nucleotides are TGCAGCGTTGAAGAAACTAGGAGGTCATACGAGCAGTACTTC. The gene calls are TRBV29-1 and TRBJ2-5, with D possibly being TRBD2 (5 bases). The end of the DNA is better explained by TRBJ2-7, so the J call may be wrong. The CDR3 sequence is 14 residues long. Germline V gives CDR1 SQVTM, CDR2 ANQGSEA.